The present T cell receptor (beta chain) was sequenced within a study of blood T cell repertoires in COVID-19. Study overall: The United States, Italy and Spain provided the acute and convalescent COVID-19 samples. T cells, B-cell-depleted T cells, or PBMCs provided the cDNA or gDNA that served as material.

Clones were read by immunoSEQ multiplex PCR, and TCRdb kept only the in-frame ones, dropping some. The data show some 20,000 clones, 70% to 90% seen once. V was cut by 4 bases and J by 3 bases, with 12 bases left in between. There are 15 residues in the CDR3. Germline CDR1 is MGHRA and CDR2 is YSYEKL. The sequencing sample was made of peripheral blood. The chain combines TRBV4-1 with TRBJ1-4; D possibly corresponds to TRBD1 (5 bases). The source is a human donor with active COVID-19. The donor label of this sample is uncertain. CDR3 in amino acids: CASSLGGAANEKLFF. CDR3 DNA: TGCGCCAGCAGCCTAGGAGGGGCAGCTAATGAAAAACTGTTTTTT.